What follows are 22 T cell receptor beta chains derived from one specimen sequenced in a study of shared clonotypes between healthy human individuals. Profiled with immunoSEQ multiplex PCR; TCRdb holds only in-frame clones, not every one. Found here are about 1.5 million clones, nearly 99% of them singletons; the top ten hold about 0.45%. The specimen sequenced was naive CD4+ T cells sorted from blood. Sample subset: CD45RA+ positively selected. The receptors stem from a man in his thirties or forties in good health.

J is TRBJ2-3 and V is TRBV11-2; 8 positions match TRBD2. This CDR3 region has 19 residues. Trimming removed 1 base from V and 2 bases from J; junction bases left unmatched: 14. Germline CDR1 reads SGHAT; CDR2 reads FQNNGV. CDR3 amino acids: CASSLGLWGSGTNTDTQYF. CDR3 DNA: TGTGCCAGCAGCTTAGGACTATGGGGTAGCGGGACGAACACAGATACGCAGTATTTT.

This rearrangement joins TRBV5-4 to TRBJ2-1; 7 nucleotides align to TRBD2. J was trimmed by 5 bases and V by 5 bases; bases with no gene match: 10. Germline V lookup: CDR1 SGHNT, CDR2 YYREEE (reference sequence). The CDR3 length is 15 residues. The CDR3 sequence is CASSLAGLLNNEQFF. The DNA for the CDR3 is TGTGCCAGCAGTCTGGCGGGACTACTTAACAATGAGCAGTTCTTC. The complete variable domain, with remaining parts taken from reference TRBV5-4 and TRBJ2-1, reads ETGVTQSPTHLIKTRGQQVTLRCSSQSGHNTVSWYQQALGQGPQFIFQYYREEENGRGNFPPRFSGLQFPNYSSELNVNALELDDSALYLCASSLAGLLNNEQFFGPGTRLTVL.

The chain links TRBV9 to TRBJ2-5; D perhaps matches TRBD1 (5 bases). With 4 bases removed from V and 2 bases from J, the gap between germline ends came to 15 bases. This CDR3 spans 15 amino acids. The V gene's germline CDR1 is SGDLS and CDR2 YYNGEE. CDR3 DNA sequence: TGTGCCAGCAGCCAAGGGGTAGGGTTTCAAGAGACCCAGTACTTC. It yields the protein CASSQGVGFQETQYF.

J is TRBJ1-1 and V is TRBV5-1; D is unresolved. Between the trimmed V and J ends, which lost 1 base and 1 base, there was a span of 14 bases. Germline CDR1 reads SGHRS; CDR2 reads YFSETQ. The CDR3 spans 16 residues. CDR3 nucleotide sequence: TGCGCCAGCAGCTTGTACCTACGGCGGGGGAACACTGAAGCTTTCTTT. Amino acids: CASSLYLRRGNTEAFF.

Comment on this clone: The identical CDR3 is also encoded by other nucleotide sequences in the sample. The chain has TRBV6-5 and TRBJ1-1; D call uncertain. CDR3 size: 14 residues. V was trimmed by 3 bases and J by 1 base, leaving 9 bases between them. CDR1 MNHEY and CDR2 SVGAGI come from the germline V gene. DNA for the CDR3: TGTGCCAGCAGTTATTCAACCGGGAACACTGAAGCTTTCTTT. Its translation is CASSYSTGNTEAFF.

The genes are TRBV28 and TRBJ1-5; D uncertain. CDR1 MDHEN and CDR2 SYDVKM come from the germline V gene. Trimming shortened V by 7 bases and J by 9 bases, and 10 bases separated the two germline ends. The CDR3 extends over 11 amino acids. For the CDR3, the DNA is TGTGCCAGCACCTCCCGGTCGCCCCAGCATTTT. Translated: CASTSRSPQHF.

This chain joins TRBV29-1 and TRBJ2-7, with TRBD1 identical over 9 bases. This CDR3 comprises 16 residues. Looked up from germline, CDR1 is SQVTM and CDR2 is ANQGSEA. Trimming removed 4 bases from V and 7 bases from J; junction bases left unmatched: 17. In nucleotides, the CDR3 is TGCAGCGTTGTCGAACTTTTGACAGGGGGAAGAGGTGAGCAGTACTTC. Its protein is CSVVELLTGGRGEQYF.

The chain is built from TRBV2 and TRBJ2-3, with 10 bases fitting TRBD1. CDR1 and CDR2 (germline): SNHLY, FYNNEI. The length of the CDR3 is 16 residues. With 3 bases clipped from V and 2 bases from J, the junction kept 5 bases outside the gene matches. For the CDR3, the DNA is TGTGCCAGCAGTGATCTGGGACAGGGGCTCACAGATACGCAGTATTTT. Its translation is CASSDLGQGLTDTQYF. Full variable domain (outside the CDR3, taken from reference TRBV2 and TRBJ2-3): EPEVTQTPSHQVTQMGQEVILRCVPISNHLYFYWYRQILGQKVEFLVSFYNNEISEKSEIFDDQFSVERPDGSNFTLKIRSTKLEDSAMYFCASSDLGQGLTDTQYFGPGTRLTVL.

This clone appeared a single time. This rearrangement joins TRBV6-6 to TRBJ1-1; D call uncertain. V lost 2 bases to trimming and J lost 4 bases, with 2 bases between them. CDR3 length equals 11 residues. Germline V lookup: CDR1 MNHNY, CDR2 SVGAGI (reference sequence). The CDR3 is CASSYATEAFF. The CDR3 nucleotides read TGTGCCAGCAGTTACGCCACTGAAGCTTTCTTT.

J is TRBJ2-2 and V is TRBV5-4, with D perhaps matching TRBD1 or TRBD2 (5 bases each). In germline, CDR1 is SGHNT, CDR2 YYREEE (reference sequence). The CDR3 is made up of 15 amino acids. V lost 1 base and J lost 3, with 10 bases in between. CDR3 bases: TGTGCCAGCAGCTTGAGGGACCCATACACCGGGGAGCTGTTTTTT. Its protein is CASSLRDPYTGELFF. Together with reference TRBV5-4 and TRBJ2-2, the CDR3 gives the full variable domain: ETGVTQSPTHLIKTRGQQVTLRCSSQSGHNTVSWYQQALGQGPQFIFQYYREEENGRGNFPPRFSGLQFPNYSSELNVNALELDDSALYLCASSLRDPYTGELFFGEGSRLTVL.

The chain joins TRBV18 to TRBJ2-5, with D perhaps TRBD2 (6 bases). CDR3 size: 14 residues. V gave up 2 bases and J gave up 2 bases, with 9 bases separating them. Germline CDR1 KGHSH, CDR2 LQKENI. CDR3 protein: CASSPWRDQETQYF. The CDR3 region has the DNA TGTGCCAGCTCACCATGGCGGGATCAAGAGACCCAGTACTTC.

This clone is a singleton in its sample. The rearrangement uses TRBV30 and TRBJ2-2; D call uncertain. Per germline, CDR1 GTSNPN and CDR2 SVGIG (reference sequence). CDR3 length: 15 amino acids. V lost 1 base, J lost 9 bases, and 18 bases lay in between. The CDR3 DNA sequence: TGTGCCTGGAGTGGTTTGGACCGAACAGTTTGGGAGCTGTTTTTT. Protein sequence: CAWSGLDRTVWELFF.

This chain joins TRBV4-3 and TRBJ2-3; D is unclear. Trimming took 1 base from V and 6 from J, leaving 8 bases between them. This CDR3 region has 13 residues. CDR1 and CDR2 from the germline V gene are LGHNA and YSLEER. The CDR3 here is CASSQGPPDTQYF. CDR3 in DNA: TGCGCCAGCAGCCAAGGACCCCCCGATACGCAGTATTTT.

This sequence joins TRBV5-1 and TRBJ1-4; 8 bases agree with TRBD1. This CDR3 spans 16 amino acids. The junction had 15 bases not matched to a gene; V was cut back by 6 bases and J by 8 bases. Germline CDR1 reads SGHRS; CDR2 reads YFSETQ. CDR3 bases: TGCGCCAGCATCCAAACACCCGGGACAGGTCGCGAAAAACTGTTTTTT. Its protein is CASIQTPGTGREKLFF.

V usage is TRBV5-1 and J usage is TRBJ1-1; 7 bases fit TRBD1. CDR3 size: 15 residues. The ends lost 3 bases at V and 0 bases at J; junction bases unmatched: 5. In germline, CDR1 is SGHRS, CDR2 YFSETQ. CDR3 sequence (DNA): TGCGCCAGCAGCTACCAGACAGGGCTGAACACTGAAGCTTTCTTT. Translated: CASSYQTGLNTEAFF.

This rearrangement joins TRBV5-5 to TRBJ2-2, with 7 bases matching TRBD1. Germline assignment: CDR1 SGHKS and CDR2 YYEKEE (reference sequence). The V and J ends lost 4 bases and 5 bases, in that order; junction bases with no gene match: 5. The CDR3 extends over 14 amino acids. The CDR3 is CASSIRQGTGELFF. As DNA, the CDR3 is TGTGCCAGCAGCATTAGACAGGGTACCGGGGAGCTGTTTTTT.

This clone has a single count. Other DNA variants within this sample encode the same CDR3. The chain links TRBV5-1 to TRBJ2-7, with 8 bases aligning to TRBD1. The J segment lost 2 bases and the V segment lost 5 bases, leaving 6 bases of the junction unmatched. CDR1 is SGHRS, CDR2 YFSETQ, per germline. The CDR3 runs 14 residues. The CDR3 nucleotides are TGCGCCAGCAGGCCCGGACAGGGTGCCTACGAGCAGTACTTC. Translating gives CASRPGQGAYEQYF.

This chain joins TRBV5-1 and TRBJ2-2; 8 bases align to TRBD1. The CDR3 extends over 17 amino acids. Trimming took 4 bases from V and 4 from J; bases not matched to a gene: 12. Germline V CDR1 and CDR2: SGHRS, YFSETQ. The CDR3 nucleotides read TGCGCCAGCAGCCCCTTCGCAGGGGGCCAGGGCACCGGGGAGCTGTTTTTT. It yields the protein CASSPFAGGQGTGELFF.

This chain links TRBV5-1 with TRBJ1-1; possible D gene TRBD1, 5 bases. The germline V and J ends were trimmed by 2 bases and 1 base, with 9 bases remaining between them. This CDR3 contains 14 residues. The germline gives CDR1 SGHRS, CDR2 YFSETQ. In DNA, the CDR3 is TGCGCCAGCAGCTTATTTGGACAGAACACTGAAGCTTTCTTT. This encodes CASSLFGQNTEAFF.

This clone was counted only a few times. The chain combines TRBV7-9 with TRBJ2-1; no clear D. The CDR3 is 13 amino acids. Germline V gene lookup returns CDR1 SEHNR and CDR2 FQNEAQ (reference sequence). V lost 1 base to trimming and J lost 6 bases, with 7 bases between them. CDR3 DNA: TGTGCCAGCAGCTTAGAAGGCCCCAATGAGCAGTTCTTC. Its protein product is CASSLEGPNEQFF. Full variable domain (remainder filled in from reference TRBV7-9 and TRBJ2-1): DTGVSQNPRHKITKRGQNVTFRCDPISEHNRLYWYRQTLGQGPEFLTYFQNEAQLEKSRLLSDRFSAERPKGSFSTLEIQRTEQGDSAMYLCASSLEGPNEQFFGPGTRLTVL.

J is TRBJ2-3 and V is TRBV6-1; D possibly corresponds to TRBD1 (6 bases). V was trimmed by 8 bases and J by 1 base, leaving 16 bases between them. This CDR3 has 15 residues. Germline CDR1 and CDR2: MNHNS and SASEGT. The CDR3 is CASGGRGRGTDTQYF. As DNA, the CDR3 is TGTGCCAGCGGGGGCAGGGGTCGAGGCACAGATACGCAGTATTTT.

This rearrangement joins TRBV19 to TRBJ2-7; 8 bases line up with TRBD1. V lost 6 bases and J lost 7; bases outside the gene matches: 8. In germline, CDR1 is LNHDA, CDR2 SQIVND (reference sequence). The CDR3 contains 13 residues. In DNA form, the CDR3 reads TGTGCCAGTAGCACCCAACAGGGGGTTGAGCAGTACTTC. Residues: CASSTQQGVEQYF.